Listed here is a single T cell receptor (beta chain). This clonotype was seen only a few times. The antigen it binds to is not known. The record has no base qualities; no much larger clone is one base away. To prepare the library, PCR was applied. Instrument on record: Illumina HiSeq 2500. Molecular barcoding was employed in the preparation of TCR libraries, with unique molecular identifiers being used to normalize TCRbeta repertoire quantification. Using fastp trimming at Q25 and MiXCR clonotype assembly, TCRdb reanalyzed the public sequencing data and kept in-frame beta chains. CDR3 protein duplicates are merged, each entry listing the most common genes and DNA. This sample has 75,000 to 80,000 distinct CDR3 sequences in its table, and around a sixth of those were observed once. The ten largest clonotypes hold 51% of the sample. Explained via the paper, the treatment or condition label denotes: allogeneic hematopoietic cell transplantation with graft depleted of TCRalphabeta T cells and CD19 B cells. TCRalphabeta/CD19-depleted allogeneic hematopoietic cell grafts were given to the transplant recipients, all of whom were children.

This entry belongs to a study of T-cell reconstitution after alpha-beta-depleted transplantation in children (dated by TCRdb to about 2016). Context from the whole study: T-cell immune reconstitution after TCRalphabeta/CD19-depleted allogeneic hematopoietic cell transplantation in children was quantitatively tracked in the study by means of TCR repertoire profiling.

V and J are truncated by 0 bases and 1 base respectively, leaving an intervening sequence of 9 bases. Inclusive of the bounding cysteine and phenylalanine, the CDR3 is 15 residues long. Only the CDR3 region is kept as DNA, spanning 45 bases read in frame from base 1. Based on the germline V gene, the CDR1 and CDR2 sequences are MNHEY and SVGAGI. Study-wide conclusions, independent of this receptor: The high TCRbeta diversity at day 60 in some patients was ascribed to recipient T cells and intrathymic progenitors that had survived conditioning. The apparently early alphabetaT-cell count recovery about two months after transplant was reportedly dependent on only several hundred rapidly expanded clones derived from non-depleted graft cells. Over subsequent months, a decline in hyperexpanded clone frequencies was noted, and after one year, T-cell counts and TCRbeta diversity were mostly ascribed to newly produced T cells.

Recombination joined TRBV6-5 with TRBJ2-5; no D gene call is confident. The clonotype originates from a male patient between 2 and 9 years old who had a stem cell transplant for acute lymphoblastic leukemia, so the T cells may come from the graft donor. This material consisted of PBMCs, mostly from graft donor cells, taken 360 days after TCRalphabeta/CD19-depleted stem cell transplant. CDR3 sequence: CASSYSIQLQETQYF. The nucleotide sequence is TGTGCCAGCAGTTACTCGATACAGCTCCAAGAGACCCAGTACTTC.